These 11 T cell receptor beta chains were sequenced from one sample in a study of T cell repertoires in cytomegalovirus infection. MiXCR, run by TCRdb on the reads, gives a single entry per CDR3 protein. Here the sample spans about 740,000 distinct CDR3 sequences, approximately 40% being singletons. The sequencing sample was made of PBMCs. The receptors stem from a human donor in good health (CMV status not recorded). Some clones in this sample may be carry-over from other donors' samples.

The chain carries TRBV12-3 or TRBV12-4 and TRBJ2-3; TRBD2 matches at 9 bases. Trimming removed 5 bases from V and 3 bases from J; junction bases left unmatched: 9. The CDR3 is made up of 16 amino acids. CDR3 bases: TGTGCCAGCAGTACCCCGGGGAGCGGGAGGACAGATACGCAGTATTTT. This sequence encodes CASSTPGSGRTDTQYF.

The genes are TRBV24-1 and TRBJ1-2; D might be TRBD1 (6 bases). CDR1 and CDR2 (germline): KGHDR, SFDVKD. V gave up 2 bases and J gave up 4 bases, with 7 bases separating them. This CDR3 region has 13 residues. The CDR3 bases are TGTGCCACCAGTGATTCAGGGGCCTATGGCTACACCTTC. Its protein is CATSDSGAYGYTF.

This clonotype has a handful of counts. The chain couples TRBV4-1 to TRBJ2-7; 10 nucleotides align to TRBD2. Germline V gene lookup returns CDR1 MGHRA and CDR2 YSYEKL. The CDR3 is 16 amino acids. With 4 bases clipped from V and 4 bases from J, the junction kept 10 bases outside the gene matches. The CDR3 bases are TGCGCCAGCAGCCGTGATGTGGGACTAGCGTGGTACGAGCAGTACTTC. Its protein is CASSRDVGLAWYEQYF.

The V call is TRBV28, the J call TRBJ1-4, with a possible D match to TRBD1 (5 bases). The germline V and J ends were trimmed by 10 bases and 4 bases, with 16 bases remaining between them. From germline, CDR1 is MDHEN and CDR2 SYDVKM. The CDR3 spans 14 residues. The CDR3: CAIWGGPFNEKLFF. CDR3 nucleotides: TGTGCCATCTGGGGGGGACCCTTTAATGAAAAACTGTTTTTT.

Concerning this clonotype itself: One junction end disagrees with the germline gene, perhaps due to a read error. The chain combines TRBV3-1 with TRBJ2-4; 10 nucleotides line up with TRBD1. CDR1 LGHDT and CDR2 YNNKEL come from the germline V gene (reference sequence). The CDR3 runs to 20 residues. The CDR3 loop reads CASSHQHDRGLRLAKNSQSF. CDR3 coding DNA: TGTGCCAGCAGCCACCAACACGACAGGGGGCTTAGACTAGCCAAAAACAGTCAGTCCTTC.

The rearrangement links TRBV6-1 to TRBJ1-2; 7 bases map to TRBD1. The CDR3 has 13 residues. V was clipped by 4 bases and J by 8 bases; unmatched bases: 7. Per the germline V gene, CDR1 is MNHNS and CDR2 is SASEGT. The CDR3 DNA is TGTGCCAGCAGTGCGGGGACAGTTTTGGGCTACACCTTC. It codes for CASSAGTVLGYTF.

This clonotype has more than one count but fewer than ten. The gene calls are TRBV28 and TRBJ2-3; perhaps D is TRBD1 or TRBD2 (5 bases each). The CDR3 length is 12 residues. Trimming pared 2 bases from V and 9 bases from J, leaving 9 bases between. Germline loops: CDR1 MDHEN, CDR2 SYDVKM. This chain's CDR3 is CASSLGTVTQYF. In nucleotides, the CDR3 is TGTGCCAGCAGTTTAGGGACGGTAACGCAGTATTTT.

This clonotype was observed a few times. J is TRBJ2-3 and V is TRBV7-2; 7 bases align to TRBD2. The CDR3 is made up of 15 amino acids. Germline CDR1 is SGHTA and CDR2 is FQGNSA. V lost 2 bases and J lost 3; bases outside the gene matches: 5. The CDR3 reads CASSLLAVGTDTQYF. CDR3 DNA: TGTGCCAGCAGCTTACTAGCGGTGGGAACAGATACGCAGTATTTT.

This clonotype occurred a few times. This chain links TRBV19 with TRBJ2-7, with D perhaps TRBD2 (7 bases). The length of the CDR3 is 15 residues. Germline V lookup: CDR1 LNHDA, CDR2 SQIVND (reference sequence). The V end lost 0 bases, the J end lost 3 bases, and 12 bases lay between the germline ends. The CDR3 bases are TGTGCCAGTAGTATAGAACCGGGGGGCCACTACGAGCAGTACTTC. Protein product: CASSIEPGGHYEQYF.

This chain connects TRBV28 to TRBJ2-5; perhaps TRBD2 as D (5 bases). Germline V gene lookup returns CDR1 MDHEN and CDR2 SYDVKM. V lost 5 bases to trimming and J lost 1 base, with 17 bases between them. There are 16 residues in the CDR3. CDR3 DNA sequence: TGTGCCAGCAGTGCCCTGAGAGCGGTAATCCAAGAGACCCAGTACTTC. Its translation is CASSALRAVIQETQYF.

This clonotype was seen repeatedly, ten times or more. This chain links TRBV28 with TRBJ2-3; no clear D gene. CDR3 length: 12 residues. CDR1 MDHEN and CDR2 SYDVKM come from the germline V gene. Trimming took 5 bases from V and 6 from J, leaving 9 bases between them. The CDR3 region is CASSPRRDTQYF. The DNA of the CDR3 is TGTGCCAGCAGTCCCCGACGTGATACGCAGTATTTT.